One sample yielded the 8 T cell receptor beta chains listed below, sequenced in a study of T-cell reconstitution after alpha-beta-depleted transplantation in children. TCRbeta library preparation incorporated unique molecular identifiers. TCRdb re-called the PCR reads with MiXCR, one entry per CDR3 protein. The sample records under 300,000 distinct CDR3 sequences, 11% being singletons. The source was peripheral blood, collected 180 days after TCRalphabeta/CD19-depleted stem cell transplant. These receptors were taken from a male patient aged 2-9 years who had a stem cell transplant for chronic granulomatous disease, so the T cells may come from the graft donor.

The sample holds many counts of this clonotype. The rearrangement joins TRBV6-2 or TRBV6-3 to TRBJ1-5, with a tentative D call TRBD1 (5 bases). Germline lookup yields CDR1 MNHEY and CDR2 SVGEGT. V lost 5 bases, J lost 6 bases, and 8 bases lay in between. The CDR3 length is 12 residues. The CDR3 DNA reads TGTGCCAGCAGTCCCGGGACTCAGCCCCAGCATTTT. Translated: CASSPGTQPQHF.

This clonotype showed up just a few times. This sequence joins TRBV5-1 and TRBJ2-7; D remains unclear. This CDR3 is built from 14 residues. The V end was cut by 4 bases, the J end by 3 bases, with 14 bases between. CDR1 SGHRS and CDR2 YFSETQ come from the germline V gene. In DNA, the CDR3 is TGCGCCAGCAGCCAACCGGAAAAGAGCTACGAGCAGTACTTC. Translated: CASSQPEKSYEQYF.

The V gene is TRBV7-2, the J gene TRBJ1-4, with 7 bases identical to TRBD1. Germline V gives CDR1 SGHTA, CDR2 FQGNSA. The CDR3 extends over 13 amino acids. With V trimmed by 5 bases and J by 7 bases, 4 bases remained unmatched. CDR3 nucleotides: TGTGCCAGCAGCCCCAGACAGGGTGAAAAACTGTTTTTT. It codes for CASSPRQGEKLFF. The complete variable domain, with remaining parts taken from reference TRBV7-2 and TRBJ1-4, reads GAGVSQSPSNKVTEKGKDVELRCDPISGHTALYWYRQSLGQGLEFLIYFQGNSAPDKSGLPSDRFSAERTGGSVSTLTIQRTQQEDSAVYLCASSPRQGEKLFFGSGTQLSVL.

This clonotype was found many times. The V gene is TRBV6-1, the J gene TRBJ1-6, with D tentatively TRBD1 (5 bases). Trimming took off 4 bases at V and 0 bases at J, with 16 bases between the two ends. The CDR3 totals 18 residues. Germline assignment: CDR1 MNHNS and CDR2 SASEGT. The CDR3 sequence: CASSVEGLPSSYNSPLHF. The CDR3, as DNA: TGTGCCAGCAGTGTTGAGGGACTCCCGAGCTCCTATAATTCACCCCTCCACTTT.

This clonotype was detected ten times or more. This sequence joins TRBV5-1 and TRBJ2-5; D may be TRBD2 (5 bases). The V and J ends lost 4 bases and 1 base respectively, with 14 bases between them. Germline CDR1 is SGHRS and CDR2 is YFSETQ. The CDR3 is made up of 15 amino acids. In DNA, the CDR3 is TGCGCCAGCAGCCTAGCCCGGGCCCTCCAAGAGACCCAGTACTTC. This encodes CASSLARALQETQYF.

At least ten counts were recorded for this clonotype. The chain links TRBV29-1 to TRBJ2-7; D is perhaps TRBD1 (5 bases). V dropped 3 bases and J dropped 5 bases, with 5 bases sitting between them. From germline, CDR1 is SQVTM and CDR2 ANQGSEA. CDR3 length: 10 amino acids. The CDR3 reads CSVEDNEQYF. CDR3 nucleotide sequence: TGCAGCGTTGAGGACAACGAGCAGTACTTC.

This clonotype has only a few counts. V gene TRBV5-6 combines with J gene TRBJ2-1; tentative D call: TRBD1 (5 bases). Germline values: CDR1 SGHDT, CDR2 YYEEEE. This CDR3 contains 11 residues. The V end lost 0 bases, the J end lost 10 bases, and 5 bases lay between the germline ends. This CDR3 is CASSLGTEQFF. The CDR3 region has the DNA TGTGCCAGCAGCTTGGGGACAGAGCAGTTCTTC.

This clonotype was seen ten or more times. V usage is TRBV15 and J usage is TRBJ1-5, with D possibly TRBD1 on 5 matching bases. This CDR3 has 15 residues. The germline V and J ends were trimmed by 5 bases and 6 bases, with 17 bases remaining between them. The germline gives CDR1 LNHNV, CDR2 YYDKDF (reference sequence). The chain's CDR3 is CATSPRQGRVQPQHF. CDR3 nucleotides: TGTGCCACCAGCCCTCGGCAGGGTCGGGTTCAGCCCCAGCATTTT.